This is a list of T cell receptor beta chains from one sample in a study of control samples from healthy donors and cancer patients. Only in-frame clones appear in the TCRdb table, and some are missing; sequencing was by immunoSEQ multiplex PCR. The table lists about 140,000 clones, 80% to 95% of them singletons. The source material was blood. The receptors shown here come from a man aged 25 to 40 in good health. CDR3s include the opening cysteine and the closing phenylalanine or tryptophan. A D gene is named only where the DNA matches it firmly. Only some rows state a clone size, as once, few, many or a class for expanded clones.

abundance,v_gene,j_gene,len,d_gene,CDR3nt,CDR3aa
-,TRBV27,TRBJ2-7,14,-,TGTGCCAGCAGTTTATCCCGGGACACCTACGAGCAGTACTTC,CASSLSRDTYEQYF
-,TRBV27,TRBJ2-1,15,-,TGTGCCACACGGATCCTTGTCGTGGGTTCGTATGAGCAGTTCTTC,CATRILVVGSYEQFF
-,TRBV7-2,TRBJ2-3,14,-,TGTGCCAGCAGCCAAGGCACGGCCCGAAATACGCAGTATTTT,CASSQGTARNTQYF
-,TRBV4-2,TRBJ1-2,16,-,TGTGCCAGCAGCCAAGACATGAGGGATTCAATCTATGGCTACACCTTC,CASSQDMRDSIYGYTF
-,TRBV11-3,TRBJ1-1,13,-,TGTGCCAGCAGCTTAGTCTCGGCTACTGAAGCTTTCTTT,CASSLVSATEAFF
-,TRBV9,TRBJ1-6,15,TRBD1,TGTGCCAGCAGCCCAGGGGGAGGGGCAAACTCACCCCTCCACTTT,CASSPGGGANSPLHF
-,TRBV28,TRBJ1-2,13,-,TGTGCCAGCACTGAAAATCCTAACTATGGCTACACCTTC,CASTENPNYGYTF
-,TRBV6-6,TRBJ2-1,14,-,TGTGCCAGCAGTTACCGGACGGGAATCAATGAGCAGTTCTTC,CASSYRTGINEQFF
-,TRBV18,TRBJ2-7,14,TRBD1,TGTGCCAGCTCACCACCGGGACAGCCCTACGAGCAGTACTTC,CASSPPGQPYEQYF
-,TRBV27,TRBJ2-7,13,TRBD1,TGTGCCAGCAGGGGGACAGGGCACTACGAGCAGTACTTC,CASRGTGHYEQYF
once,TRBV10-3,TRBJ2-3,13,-,TGTGCCACCTTAGGGGATAGCACAGATACGCAGTATTTT,CATLGDSTDTQYF
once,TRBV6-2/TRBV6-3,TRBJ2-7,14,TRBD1,TGTGCCAGCAGTTACTCGACAGGGGGACACGAGCAGTACTTC,CASSYSTGGHEQYF
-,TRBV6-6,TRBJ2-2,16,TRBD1,TGTGCCAGCACCGAAACAGGGGCCTGGAACACCGGGGAGCTGTTTTTT,CASTETGAWNTGELFF
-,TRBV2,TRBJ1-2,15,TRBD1,TGTGCCAGCAGTGAGGGTCAGGGGGCAAGGTATGGCTACACCTTC,CASSEGQGARYGYTF
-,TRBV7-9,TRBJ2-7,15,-,TGTGCCAGCAGCTTGGGGGACCCCCGAATCTACGAGCAGTACTTC,CASSLGDPRIYEQYF
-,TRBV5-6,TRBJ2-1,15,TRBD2,TGTGCCAGCAGCTTGGCTAGCGGGAGGGCCAGTGAGCAGTTCTTC,CASSLASGRASEQFF
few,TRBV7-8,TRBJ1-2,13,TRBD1,TGTGCCAGCAGCCAGACAGGGGAGTCTGGCTACACCTTC,CASSQTGESGYTF